These 26 T cell receptor beta chains originate from one sample sequenced in a study of regulatory T cells in long-lasting Graves disease. According to the study, TCR beta libraries were built with iRepertoire HTBI primers and CDR3-region Arm-PCR. TCRdb itself ran the multiplex PCR reads through MiXCR, one entry per CDR3 protein. Here the sample spans some 460,000 distinct CDR3 sequences, around 15% being singletons. Noted time point: newly diagnosed GD, antithyroid drugs for less than 3 months. Isolated PBMC RNA provided the starting material for the TCR library. These data were also filed under a second study, of T cells in Graves' hyperthyroidism and ophthalmopathy.

This specimen consisted of peripheral blood mononuclear cells (PBMCs), obtained at new diagnosis, from a patient treated with antithyroid drugs. Receptors were obtained from a man aged 40-49 years with Graves disease.

This clonotype was counted at least ten times. V usage is TRBV6-1 and J usage is TRBJ2-3, with 7 positions matching TRBD1. This CDR3 region has 12 residues. Germline V CDR1 and CDR2: MNHNS, SASEGT. Losses at the gene ends were 6 bases for V and 5 bases for J; bases not matched to a gene: 2. The CDR3: CASRRTGDTQYF. The CDR3 DNA follows: TGTGCCAGCAGAAGGACAGGAGATACGCAGTATTTT.

This clonotype was recorded many times. The chain has TRBV28 and TRBJ2-7; D may be TRBD1 (5 bases). The V gene's germline CDR1 is MDHEN and CDR2 SYDVKM. The CDR3 has 13 amino acids. V shed 2 bases and J shed 7 bases, with 12 bases lying between them. The CDR3: CASSLEQGSEQYF. The DNA of the CDR3 is TGTGCCAGCAGTTTAGAGCAGGGTTCGGAGCAGTACTTC. Complete variable domain (other parts from reference TRBV28 and TRBJ2-7): DVKVTQSSRYLVKRTGEKVFLECVQDMDHENMFWYRQDPGLGLRLIYFSYDVKMKEKGDIPEGYSVSREKKERFSLILESASTNQTSMYLCASSLEQGSEQYFGPGTRLTVT.

About this clonotype: A read error may be the cause here, since a much bigger clone is one base away. The chain has TRBV2 and TRBJ2-1; tentatively, D is TRBD2 (5 bases). The CDR3 is 15 amino acids. The V gene's germline CDR1 is SNHLY and CDR2 FYNNEI. CDR3 in amino acids: CASSESPSGYDEQFF. In DNA, the CDR3 is TGTGCCAGCAGTGAGTCGCCCAGCGGCTACGATGAGCAGTTCTTC.

In DNA, the CDR3 is TGCAGCGTTGATACCGGACAGGGGGCCTACGAGCAGTACTTC. It encodes CSVDTGQGAYEQYF. The V call is TRBV29-1, the J call TRBJ2-7; 10 nucleotides match TRBD1. V lost 3 bases and J lost 2; bases outside the gene matches: 4. Germline CDR1 reads SQVTM; CDR2 reads ANQGSEA. The CDR3 has 14 residues.

This clonotype came up many times. The chain recombines TRBV5-1 with TRBJ1-1; D is possibly TRBD1 (5 bases). Trimming left V 0 bases short and J 2 bases short, with 17 bases between. The germline V gene has CDR1 SGHRS and CDR2 YFSETQ. This CDR3 has 17 amino acids. The CDR3 nucleotides read TGCGCCAGCAGCTTGGAAGGCAGGTGGGGGGATAACACTGAAGCTTTCTTT. Amino acids: CASSLEGRWGDNTEAFF.

The J gene is TRBJ2-3, the V gene TRBV10-3, with D perhaps assigned TRBD1 or TRBD2 (5 bases each). The germline V gene has CDR1 ENHRY and CDR2 SYGVKD. Trimming cost V 6 bases and J 2 bases, with 12 bases left between them. CDR3 length: 14 amino acids. CDR3 nucleotides: TGTGCCATCAGAAGGGGTCGGGACACAGATACGCAGTATTTT. It is translated as CAIRRGRDTDTQYF.

This clonotype was counted many times. The rearrangement joins TRBV3-1 to TRBJ2-6, with D unclear. CDR1 and CDR2 from the germline V gene are LGHDT and YNNKEL (reference sequence). The V end was cut by 2 bases, the J end by 0 bases, with 8 bases between. The CDR3 has 16 residues. This CDR3 is CASSQRGSSGANVLTF. DNA of the CDR3: TGTGCCAGCAGCCAAAGAGGCAGCTCTGGGGCCAACGTCCTGACTTTC.

This clonotype showed up many times. The chain links TRBV5-1 to TRBJ1-1, with 9 bases identical to TRBD1. There are 12 residues in the CDR3. After removal of 4 bases from V and 13 bases from J, the junction contained 8 bases not matched to a gene. Germline-derived CDR1 and CDR2 are SGHRS and YFSETQ. DNA of the CDR3: TGCGCCAGCAGCATACAGGGGGCTACCTTTTTCTTT. Translation: CASSIQGATFFF.

The chain uses TRBV6-1 and TRBJ1-5, with 8 bases matching TRBD1. Germline lookup yields CDR1 MNHNS and CDR2 SASEGT. The CDR3 has 16 amino acids. J lost 3 bases, V lost 1 base, and 5 bases had no gene match. DNA for the CDR3: TGTGCCAGCAGTGAAGGTTGGGACAGGCCCAATCAGCCCCAGCATTTT. This sequence encodes CASSEGWDRPNQPQHF.

The chain links TRBV20-1 to TRBJ2-1; TRBD2 agrees at 12 bases. The germline V gene encodes CDR1 DFQATT and CDR2 SNEGSKA (reference sequence). J lost 6 bases, V lost 5 bases, and 8 bases had no gene match. The CDR3 has 15 amino acids. This chain's CDR3 is CSAGASGRALNEQFF. CDR3 sequence (DNA): TGCAGTGCTGGGGCTAGCGGGAGGGCCCTCAATGAGCAGTTCTTC.

This clonotype came up many times. CDR3: CASRVTREQFF. The CDR3 DNA is TGTGCCAGCAGAGTGACGCGTGAGCAGTTCTTC. This sequence joins TRBV6-1 and TRBJ2-1; D remains unclear. The CDR3 extends over 11 amino acids. Germline-derived CDR1 and CDR2 are MNHNS and SASEGT. V was shortened by 6 bases and J by 9 bases, with 9 bases between the two germline ends.

This clonotype was seen repeatedly, ten times or more. The gene calls are TRBV7-8 and TRBJ2-5; 13 bases align to TRBD2. CDR3 size: 16 residues. V trimming: 5 bases; J trimming: 2 bases; junction bases outside the gene matches: 5. Germline-derived CDR1 and CDR2 are SGHVS and FQNEAQ. The CDR3 region has the DNA TGTGCCAGCAGCAGAAGGACTAGCGGGAGACAAGAGACCCAGTACTTC. Protein product: CASSRRTSGRQETQYF.

This chain connects TRBV7-3 to TRBJ2-7; D gene unclear. Germline-derived CDR1 and CDR2 are SGHTA and FQGTGA. This CDR3 is built from 14 residues. V gave up 6 bases and J gave up 0 bases, with 12 bases separating them. The CDR3 reads CASSYDASSYEQYF. DNA of the CDR3: TGTGCCAGCAGTTACGACGCGAGCTCCTACGAGCAGTACTTC. Full variable domain (remainder filled in from reference TRBV7-3 and TRBJ2-7): GAGVSQTPSNKVTEKGKYVELRCDPISGHTALYWYRQSLGQGPEFLIYFQGTGAADDSGLPNDRFFAVRPEGSVSTLKIQRTERGDSAVYLCASSYDASSYEQYFGPGTRLTVT.

This clonotype was seen repeatedly, ten times or more. The chain carries TRBV30 and TRBJ1-1; no reliable D call. The V gene's germline CDR1 is GTSNPN and CDR2 SVGIG (reference sequence). The ends were cut back, 1 base at V and 8 bases at J, with 11 bases in the middle. The length of the CDR3 is 12 residues. The CDR3 spells CAWSELGQEAFF. CDR3 DNA sequence: TGTGCCTGGAGTGAACTTGGCCAGGAAGCTTTCTTT. The entire variable domain, with the rest obtained from reference TRBV30 and TRBJ1-1, is as follows: SQTIHQWPATLVQPVGSPLSLECTVEGTSNPNLYWYRQAAGRGLQLLFYSVGIGQISSEVPQNLSASRPQDRQFILSSKKLLLSDSGFYLCAWSELGQEAFFGQGTRLTVV.

V gene TRBV20-1 combines with J gene TRBJ1-1; TRBD1 might be the D (5 bases). The CDR3 totals 14 residues. V lost 2 bases and J 1 base, leaving 11 bases between the germline ends. From germline, CDR1 is DFQATT and CDR2 SNEGSKA (reference sequence). CDR3 protein: CSARYGHPNTEAFF. The CDR3 bases are TGCAGTGCTAGATATGGACACCCGAACACTGAAGCTTTCTTT.

The CDR3 spells CASSTHFTGGGKNIQYF. CDR3 DNA: TGCGCCAGCAGCACTCACTTTACAGGGGGCGGCAAAAACATTCAGTACTTC. The rearrangement uses TRBV4-1 and TRBJ2-4; 9 nucleotides match TRBD1. The CDR3 has 17 residues. V lost 5 bases, J lost 3 bases, and 11 bases stayed unmatched. Germline CDR1 reads MGHRA; CDR2 reads YSYEKL.

This clonotype was counted between two and nine times. This sequence joins TRBV5-6 and TRBJ2-1, with 8 bases that match TRBD2. Germline lookup yields CDR1 SGHDT and CDR2 YYEEEE. Unmatched junction bases numbered 8, after V lost 6 bases and J lost 3 bases. This CDR3 spans 15 amino acids. The CDR3 DNA follows: TGTGCCAGCACCCTGCGGGGGGAAAACTACAATGAGCAGTTCTTC. Amino acid sequence: CASTLRGENYNEQFF. Looking up the rest from reference TRBV5-6 and TRBJ2-1 gives the full variable domain: DAGVTQSPTHLIKTRGQQVTLRCSPKSGHDTVSWYQQALGQGPQFIFQYYEEEERQRGNFPDRFSGHQFPNYSSELNVNALLLGDSALYLCASTLRGENYNEQFFGPGTRLTVL.

Ten or more counts support this clonotype. The chain recombines TRBV28 with TRBJ2-1, with a weak D call TRBD1 (5 bases). Germline CDR1 MDHEN, CDR2 SYDVKM. V lost 4 bases, J lost 6 bases, and 16 bases lay in between. CDR3 length: 15 residues. This CDR3 reads CASSSPSPTGNEQFF. The CDR3 nucleotides are TGTGCCAGCAGTTCCCCTTCTCCCACAGGCAATGAGCAGTTCTTC.

The gene calls are TRBV5-1 and TRBJ2-1, with a tentative D call TRBD1 (5 bases). The CDR3 is made up of 14 amino acids. V shed 5 bases and J shed 6 bases, with 15 bases lying between them. CDR1 and CDR2 from the germline V gene are SGHRS and YFSETQ. The CDR3 nucleotides read TGCGCCAGCAGTTTACAGGCGTGGTCCAATGAGCAGTTCTTC. Protein product: CASSLQAWSNEQFF.

Regarding this clonotype: This may be a read error, as it is one base from a much larger clone. This sequence joins TRBV3-1 and TRBJ2-3, with 8 nucleotides matching TRBD2. Germline trimming cut 5 bases from V and 4 bases from J; bases unmatched to any gene: 8. Germline CDR1 reads LGHDT; CDR2 reads YNNKEL (reference sequence). This CDR3 contains 15 residues. The CDR3 bases are TGTGCCAGCAGCTCTGAGATAGCGGGATCAGATACGCAGTATTTT. As protein: CASSSEIAGSDTQYF.

This clonotype was seen only a few times. CDR3 region: CASSPTGTSGRQETQYF. CDR3 nucleotides: TGTGCCAGCAGCCCTACCGGGACTAGCGGGCGCCAAGAGACCCAGTACTTC. V usage is TRBV7-6 and J usage is TRBJ2-5, with TRBD2 matching 12 bases. V was pared by 5 bases and J by 1 base, with 8 bases of the junction left unmatched. The CDR3 totals 17 residues. CDR1 SGHVS and CDR2 FNYEAQ come from the germline V gene.

This clonotype has a count of ten or more. The rearrangement uses TRBV3-1 and TRBJ2-7; perhaps TRBD2 as D (5 bases). Deletions cut 2 bases from V and 5 bases from J, with 13 bases between. The germline CDR1 and CDR2 sequences are LGHDT and YNNKEL (reference sequence). The CDR3 consists of 14 residues. CDR3 loop: CASSQRPPGNEQYF. Here the CDR3 DNA reads TGTGCCAGCAGCCAACGGCCGCCCGGGAACGAGCAGTACTTC.

Notes on this clonotype: Since a much larger clone is just one base distant, this may be a read error. The J gene is TRBJ2-7, the V gene TRBV20-1; 7 bases map to TRBD1. This CDR3 is 14 amino acids long. CDR1 and CDR2 (germline): DFQATT, SNEGSKA (reference sequence). The CDR3 reads CSARIGTESYKQYF. CDR3 nucleotides: TGCAGTGCTAGAATTGGGACAGAAAGCTACAAGCAGTACTTC.

Turning to this clonotype: Lacking the conserved final phenylalanine or tryptophan, this CDR3 likely reflects a read error. The chain combines TRBV12-3 or TRBV12-4 with TRBJ2-2; D is possibly TRBD1 or TRBD2 (5 bases each). V was shortened by 3 bases and J by 6 bases, with 14 bases between the two germline ends. The CDR3 contains 15 residues. The CDR3 loop reads CASSFGGVVSGELFS. DNA for the CDR3: TGTGCCAGCAGTTTTGGGGGAGTAGTATCCGGGGAGCTGTTTTCT.

This clonotype was counted at least ten times. The junction departs from germline at one end; a sequencing error may be responsible. The chain recombines TRBV5-1 with TRBJ2-7; 10 bases are shared with TRBD1. Looked up from germline, CDR1 is SGHRS and CDR2 is YFSETQ. The CDR3 contains 13 residues. The CDR3 protein is CASSLDRGHEQYF. The CDR3 nucleotides read TGTGCCAGCAGCTTAGACAGGGGGCACGAGCAGTACTTC.

This clonotype was seen at least ten times. The rearrangement links TRBV9 to TRBJ1-1; 7 bases fit TRBD1. The length of the CDR3 is 12 residues. Germline loops: CDR1 SGDLS, CDR2 YYNGEE. The ends lost 3 bases at V and 8 bases at J; junction bases unmatched: 4. The CDR3 sequence is CASSGSQGEAFF. The CDR3 nucleotides are TGTGCCAGCAGCGGATCACAGGGGGAAGCTTTCTTT.